This section outlines one T cell receptor beta chain sequence together with its context. Its antigen remains unknown. This sample stems from a study of cytomegalovirus exposure and HLA in healthy donors. Turning to the study itself: A later analysis reported the same platform for the approximately 110 validation repertoires and the approximately 700 first-cohort repertoires.

Germline CDR1 reads GTSNPN; CDR2 reads SVGIG (reference sequence). The CDR3 is 14 residues long. The trim removed 2 bases at V and 2 bases at J, leaving 5 bases unmatched. The study, taken as a whole, reports: The authors confirmed in vitro that a few CMV-associated chains were specific for CMV antigens. Generally TCR sequences proved uncommon, though certain public TCRs appeared in numerous donors.

Here immunoSEQ multiplex PCR was the method, and the copy in TCRdb shows in-frame clones only, minus some. The table has 110,000 or so clones, around 85% seen once. This receptor was identified in a woman between 18 and 30 years old in good health and CMV-seronegative. Material: PBMCs. The rearrangement links TRBV30 to TRBJ1-2; 7 bases fit TRBD1. CDR3 DNA sequence: TGTGCCTGGAGTCCAATACAGGGGAACTATGGCTACACCTTC. It codes for CAWSPIQGNYGYTF.